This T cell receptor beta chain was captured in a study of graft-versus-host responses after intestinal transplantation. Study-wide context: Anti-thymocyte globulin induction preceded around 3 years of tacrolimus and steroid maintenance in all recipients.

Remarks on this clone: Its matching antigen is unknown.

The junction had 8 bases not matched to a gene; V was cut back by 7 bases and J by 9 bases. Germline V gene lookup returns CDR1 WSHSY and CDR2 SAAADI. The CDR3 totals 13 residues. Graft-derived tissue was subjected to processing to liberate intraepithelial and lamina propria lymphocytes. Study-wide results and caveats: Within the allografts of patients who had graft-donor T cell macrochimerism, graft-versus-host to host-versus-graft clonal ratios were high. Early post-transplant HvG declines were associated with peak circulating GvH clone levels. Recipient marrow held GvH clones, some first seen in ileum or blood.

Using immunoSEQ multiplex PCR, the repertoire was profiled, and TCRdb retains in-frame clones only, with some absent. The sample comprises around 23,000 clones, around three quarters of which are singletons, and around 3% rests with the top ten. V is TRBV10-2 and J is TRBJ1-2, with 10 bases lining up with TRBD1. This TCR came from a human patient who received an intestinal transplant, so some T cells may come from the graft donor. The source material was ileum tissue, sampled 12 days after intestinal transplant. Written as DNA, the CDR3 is TGCGCCAGCACGGGGGGACAGGGGCGAAGCTACACCTTC. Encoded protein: CASTGGQGRSYTF.